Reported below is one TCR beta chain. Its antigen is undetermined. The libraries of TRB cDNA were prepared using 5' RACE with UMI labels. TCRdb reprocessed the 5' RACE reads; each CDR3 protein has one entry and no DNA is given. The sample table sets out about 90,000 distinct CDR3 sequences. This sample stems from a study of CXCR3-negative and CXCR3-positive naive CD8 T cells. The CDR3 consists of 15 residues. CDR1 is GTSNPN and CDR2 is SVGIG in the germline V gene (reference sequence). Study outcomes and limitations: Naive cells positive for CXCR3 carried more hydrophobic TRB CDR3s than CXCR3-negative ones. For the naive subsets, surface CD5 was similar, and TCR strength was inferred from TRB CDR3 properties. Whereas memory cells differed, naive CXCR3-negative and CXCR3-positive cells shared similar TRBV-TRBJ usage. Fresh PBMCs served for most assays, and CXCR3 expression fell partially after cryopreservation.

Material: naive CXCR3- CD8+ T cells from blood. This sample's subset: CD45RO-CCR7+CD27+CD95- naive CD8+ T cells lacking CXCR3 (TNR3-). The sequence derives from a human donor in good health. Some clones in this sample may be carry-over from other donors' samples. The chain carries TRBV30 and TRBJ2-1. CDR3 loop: CAWSVGGKDYNEQFF.